The next 2 T cell receptor beta chains were all read from a single sample in a study of response to subunit inactivated influenza vaccine. TCRdb used MiXCR to reprocess the RT-PCR reads, holding one entry per CDR3 protein. The sample has about 530,000 distinct CDR3 sequences, 13% seen once. The material sequenced was PBMCs from blood, taken about 6 weeks after vaccination. The source of these receptors is a man between 45 and 60 years old who received an inactivated influenza vaccine.

This clonotype turned up a few times. The J gene is TRBJ2-5, the V gene TRBV5-1; 11 positions match TRBD2. Germline CDR1 is SGHRS and CDR2 is YFSETQ. This CDR3 spans 16 amino acids. V trimming: 4 bases; J trimming: 4 bases; junction bases outside the gene matches: 9. The DNA of the CDR3 is TGCGCCAGCAGCACTTTTCTAGCGGGAGGAGGAGAGACCCAGTACTTC. It translates to CASSTFLAGGGETQYF.

This rearrangement joins TRBV7-3 to TRBJ1-2; unclear D gene. CDR1 and CDR2 (germline): SGHTA, FQGTGA. Trimming pared 5 bases from V and 5 bases from J, leaving 15 bases between. CDR3 length equals 14 residues. CDR3 protein: CASSPMAASYGYTF. The CDR3 nucleotides are TGTGCCAGCAGCCCAATGGCGGCAAGTTATGGCTACACCTTC. Using reference TRBV7-3 and TRBJ1-2 for the parts outside the CDR3, the full variable domain is GAGVSQTPSNKVTEKGKYVELRCDPISGHTALYWYRQSLGQGPEFLIYFQGTGAADDSGLPNDRFFAVRPEGSVSTLKIQRTERGDSAVYLCASSPMAASYGYTFGSGTRLTVV.